These 10 T cell receptor beta chains came from one sample sequenced in a study of blood T cells in healthy people across ages. Using a J-beta primer mix together with a sample-barcoded 5' primer, a second PCR was run for 7 to 11 cycles. TCRdb reprocessed the 5' RACE reads with MiXCR, giving one entry per CDR3 protein. The sample lists over 500,000 distinct CDR3 sequences; approximately 52% were seen once. Specimen: blood. The receptors come from a woman aged 80 or over in good health.

J is TRBJ1-6 and V is TRBV4-1; tentative D call: TRBD1 (5 bases). Germline assignment: CDR1 MGHRA and CDR2 YSYEKL. The CDR3 covers 15 residues. V was pared by 0 bases and J by 10 bases, with 13 bases between. The CDR3 region has the DNA TGCGCCAGCAGCCAAGATCTGAGCGGGGCCTCACCCCTCCACTTT. Translation gives CASSQDLSGASPLHF.

This clonotype was seen more than once but under ten times. The V call is TRBV12-3 or TRBV12-4, the J call TRBJ1-3; no reliable D call. V dropped 3 bases and J dropped 7 bases, with 7 bases sitting between them. There are 12 residues in the CDR3. CDR3 residues: CASSFPLNTIYF. The CDR3 DNA reads as TGTGCCAGCAGTTTCCCCCTGAACACCATATATTTT.

As to this clonotype: Possible read error: a much larger clone is one base away. This rearrangement joins TRBV28 to TRBJ2-5; D uncertain. The J call is in doubt because the DNA end fits TRBJ2-7 better. Germline V gives CDR1 MDHEN, CDR2 SYDVKM. This CDR3 contains 13 residues. CDR3 coding DNA: TGTGCCTGCAGAGCAGGCCTCTCCTACGAGCAGTACTTC. This translates into CACRAGLSYEQYF.

There are many counts of this clonotype. The chain couples TRBV3-1 to TRBJ2-3; the D gene is possibly TRBD1 (6 bases). V was clipped by 4 bases and J by 6 bases, with 20 bases between them. CDR3 length: 16 amino acids. Germline CDR1 is LGHDT and CDR2 is YNNKEL (reference sequence). The CDR3, as DNA: TGTGCCAGCAGCCTCCAAACGACTGGACAGCGGGATACGCAGTATTTT. This codes for CASSLQTTGQRDTQYF.

This clonotype was observed a handful of times. V usage is TRBV3-1 and J usage is TRBJ2-1; TRBD2 matches 7 bases. Germline lookup yields CDR1 LGHDT and CDR2 YNNKEL (reference sequence). This CDR3 is 15 amino acids long. Trimming removed 0 bases from V and 9 bases from J; junction bases left unmatched: 8. The CDR3 DNA reads TGTGCCAGCAGCCAAGATGGGAGGGGTTTAGCTGAGCAGTTCTTC. This encodes CASSQDGRGLAEQFF.

V and J are TRBV11-2 and TRBJ1-1; possibly TRBD1 for D (5 bases). Germline V gene lookup returns CDR1 SGHAT and CDR2 FQNNGV. The CDR3 covers 12 residues. V was pared by 7 bases and J by 10 bases, with 16 bases between. CDR3 sequence: CASMGGRAGAFF. As DNA, the CDR3 is TGTGCCAGCATGGGGGGAAGGGCGGGAGCTTTCTTT.

This chain connects TRBV20-1 to TRBJ2-7; TRBD2 aligns across 7 bases. In germline, CDR1 is DFQATT, CDR2 SNEGSKA (reference sequence). The CDR3 spans 14 residues. V shed 2 bases and J 2 bases; nucleotides not matched to a gene: 6. CDR3 nucleotides: TGCAGTGCTAGAACGGCGGGGGACGCCTACGAGCAGTACTTC. Residues: CSARTAGDAYEQYF.

The chain has TRBV29-1 and TRBJ2-1, with TRBD2 identical over 14 bases. V was clipped by 7 bases and J by 7 bases; unmatched bases: 6. The CDR3 totals 14 residues. The V gene's germline CDR1 is SQVTM and CDR2 ANQGSEA. This chain's CDR3 is CSAQTSGGANEQFF. The CDR3 coding sequence is TGCAGCGCCCAGACTAGCGGGGGGGCAAATGAGCAGTTCTTC.

With regard to this clonotype: Since a much larger clone is just one base distant, this may be a read error. The chain recombines TRBV7-2 with TRBJ2-5, with D perhaps TRBD1 (5 bases). TRBJ2-1 matches the DNA end more closely, so the J call is doubtful. Germline lookup yields CDR1 SGHTA and CDR2 FQGNSA. CDR3 length equals 15 residues. CDR3: CASSFQSGNRETQFF. In DNA, the CDR3 is TGTGCCAGCAGCTTCCAATCAGGGAATCGAGAGACCCAGTTCTTC.

In this sample, this clonotype turned up a few times. The chain couples TRBV12-3 or TRBV12-4 to TRBJ2-3; D is ambiguous. This CDR3 has 11 residues. V dropped 6 bases and J dropped 5 bases, with 6 bases sitting between them. The CDR3 coding sequence is TGTGCCAGCAGACTTCAAGATACGCAGTATTTT. Protein product: CASRLQDTQYF.